One T cell receptor beta chain is described in this entry. This sample was taken from a study of CD8 T cells in ankylosing spondylitis. From germline, CDR1 is LNHDA and CDR2 SQIVND (reference sequence). The CDR3 consists of 11 residues. V lost 3 bases and J lost 7, with 3 bases in between. In TCRdb, the 5' RACE reads were re-called with MiXCR into one record per CDR3 protein. The table has about 360,000 distinct CDR3 sequences, around 20% seen once. The sequenced sample was blood, either unsorted or a sorted T cell fraction (not recorded which). This receptor was obtained from a male donor with ankylosing spondylitis or in good health (not recorded which). The V call is TRBV19, the J call TRBJ2-2; D is unclear. CDR3 loop: CASSMSGELFF. The DNA for the CDR3 is TGTGCCAGTAGTATGAGCGGGGAGCTGTTTTTT.